The present T cell receptor beta chain was sequenced within a study of cytomegalovirus exposure and HLA in healthy donors. General study findings and limits: A prior analysis recorded that most TCR beta V segments were productive about 87% or about 30% of the time. CMV serostatus was the sole immune exposure data available.

CDR1 MNHEY and CDR2 SMNVEV come from the germline V gene (reference sequence). Trimming left V 5 bases short and J 5 bases short, with 10 bases between. This CDR3 is built from 13 residues. As to this clone: Its matching antigen is unknown.

Use of 60 Vbeta and 13 Jbeta primers characterized the PCR. The repertoire was sequenced with immunoSEQ multiplex PCR; TCRdb's copy has only in-frame clones and lacks some. The repertoire holds over 150,000 clones, with approximately 80% as singletons. The receptor comes from a man aged 25 to 45 in good health and CMV-seropositive. Sequences were obtained from PBMCs. This sequence joins TRBV27 and TRBJ2-1; the D is unclear. This chain's CDR3 is CASSPVIHNEQFF. The DNA of the CDR3 is TGTGCCAGCAGTCCGGTAATACACAATGAGCAGTTCTTC.